Listed below are T cell receptor beta chains from one sample, sequenced in a study of blood T cell repertoires in COVID-19. Clones were sequenced by immunoSEQ multiplex PCR, and TCRdb holds only the in-frame ones, with some missing. This sample has 200,000 to 250,000 clones, with 82% found just once. The sample consisted of peripheral blood. The receptors come from a woman aged 80 or older with acute or convalescent COVID-19. The conserved cysteine and the conserved F or W are not part of the CDR3 here. Size is stated for part of the rows, as once, few or many counts, or as a class when the clone is expanded.

size	V	J	CDR3
-	TRBV9	TRBJ2-2	ASSVGPGNTGELF
-	TRBV19	TRBJ1-1	ASSKGGQRTEAF
-	TRBV19	TRBJ2-1	ASSIGAGFYNEQF
-	TRBV10-3	TRBJ1-5	AISGRTTDQPQH
-	TRBV3-1/TRBV3-2	TRBJ2-5	ASSQNPGSGGATQY
-	TRBV7-6	TRBJ1-1	ASSADRIEAF
-	TRBV6-5	TRBJ1-1	ASIPPVMNTEAF
-	TRBV7-8	TRBJ1-1	ASSLMGQGARTEAF
few	TRBV5-5	TRBJ2-3	ASSRPTSGPRDTQY
-	TRBV6-5	TRBJ1-2	ASSYYKGGYGYT
-	TRBV18	TRBJ2-3	ASSETSGIRDTQY
once	TRBV6-2/TRBV6-3	TRBJ1-5	ASSVEGAGNQPQH
-	TRBV6-1	TRBJ1-3	ASSDPGQGSGNTIY
-	TRBV5-6	TRBJ2-7	ASSRGLNYEQY
-	TRBV19	TRBJ2-1	ASSIDQDYNEQF
few	TRBV5-5	TRBJ2-7	ASSLLSSSEQY
-	TRBV19	TRBJ1-2	ASNTGGAGMDGYT
few	TRBV28	TRBJ2-1	ASSFGGSSYNEQF
-	TRBV30	TRBJ1-5	AWIRIWAGNNQPQH
-	TRBV18	TRBJ1-2	ASSPAGSNYGYT
once	TRBV15	TRBJ2-1	ATSRDRSGIYNEQF
-	TRBV6-6	TRBJ2-1	ASSPSEGARYYNEQF
-	TRBV7-2	TRBJ2-5	ASSSPGTGQETQY
-	TRBV7-3	TRBJ2-7	ASSLTPGTYEQY
-	TRBV7-8	TRBJ1-5	ASSLEGQGNSQPQH
-	TRBV28	TRBJ2-7	AFSSGGGEQY